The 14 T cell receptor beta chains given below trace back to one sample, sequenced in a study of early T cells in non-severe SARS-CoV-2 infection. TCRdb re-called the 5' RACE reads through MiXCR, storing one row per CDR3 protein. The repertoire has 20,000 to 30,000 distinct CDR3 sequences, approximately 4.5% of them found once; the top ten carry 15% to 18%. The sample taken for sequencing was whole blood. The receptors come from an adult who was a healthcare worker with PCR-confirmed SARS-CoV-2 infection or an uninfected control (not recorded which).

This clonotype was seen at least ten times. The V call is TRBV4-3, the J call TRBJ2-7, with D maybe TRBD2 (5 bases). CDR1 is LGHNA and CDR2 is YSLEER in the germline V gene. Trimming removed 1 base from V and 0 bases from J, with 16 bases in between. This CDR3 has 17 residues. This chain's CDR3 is CASSQALASVPSYEQYF. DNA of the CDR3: TGCGCCAGCAGCCAAGCCCTAGCTTCAGTGCCCTCCTACGAGCAGTACTTC.

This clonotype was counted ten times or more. The CDR3 reads CASSLAGGPLYEQYF. CDR3 sequence (DNA): TGCGCCAGCAGCTTGGCCGGTGGACCCCTCTACGAGCAGTACTTC. The chain has TRBV5-1 and TRBJ2-7, with no clear D. Between the trimmed V and J ends, which lost 0 bases and 3 bases, there was a span of 13 bases. The CDR3 is 15 amino acids. Germline CDR1 is SGHRS and CDR2 is YFSETQ.

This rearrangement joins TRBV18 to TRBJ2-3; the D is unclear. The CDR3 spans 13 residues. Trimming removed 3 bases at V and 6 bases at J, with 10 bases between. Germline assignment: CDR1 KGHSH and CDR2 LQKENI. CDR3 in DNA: TGTGCCAGCTCACCCCTTCCCCGCGATACGCAGTATTTT. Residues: CASSPLPRDTQYF.

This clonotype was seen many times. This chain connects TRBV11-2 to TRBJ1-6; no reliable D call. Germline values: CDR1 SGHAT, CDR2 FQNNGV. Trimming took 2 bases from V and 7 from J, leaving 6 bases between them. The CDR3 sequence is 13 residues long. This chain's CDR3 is CASSLRANSPLHF. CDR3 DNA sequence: TGTGCCAGCAGCTTAAGGGCCAATTCACCCCTCCACTTT. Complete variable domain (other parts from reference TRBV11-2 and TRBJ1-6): EAGVAQSPRYKIIEKRQSVAFWCNPISGHATLYWYQQILGQGPKLLIQFQNNGVVDDSQLPKDRFSAERLKGVDSTLKIQPAKLEDSAVYLCASSLRANSPLHFGNGTRLTVT.

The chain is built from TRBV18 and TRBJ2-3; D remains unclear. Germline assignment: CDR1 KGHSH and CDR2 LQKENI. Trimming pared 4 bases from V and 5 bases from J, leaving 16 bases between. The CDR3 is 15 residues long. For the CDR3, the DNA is TGTGCCAGCTCACGAGACGGAACAAACATAGATACGCAGTATTTT. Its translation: CASSRDGTNIDTQYF. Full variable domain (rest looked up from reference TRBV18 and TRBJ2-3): NAGVMQNPRHLVRRRGQEARLRCSPMKGHSHVYWYRQLPEEGLKFMVYLQKENIIDESGMPKERFSAEFPKEGPSILRIQQVVRGDSAAYFCASSRDGTNIDTQYFGPGTRLTVL.

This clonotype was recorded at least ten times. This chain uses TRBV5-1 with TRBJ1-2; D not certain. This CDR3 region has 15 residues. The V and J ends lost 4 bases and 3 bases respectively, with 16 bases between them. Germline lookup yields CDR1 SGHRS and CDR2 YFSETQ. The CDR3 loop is CASSPRSEGHYGYTF. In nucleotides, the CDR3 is TGCGCCAGCAGCCCACGTTCTGAAGGGCACTATGGCTACACCTTC.

The CDR3 DNA follows: TGTGCCAGCAGTTTACGGGGGAATGAGCAGTTCTTC. This gives the protein CASSLRGNEQFF. The chain combines TRBV12-3 or TRBV12-4 with TRBJ2-1; D perhaps matches TRBD2 (6 bases). The CDR3 runs 12 residues. The V end lost 2 bases, the J end lost 7 bases, and 6 bases lay between the germline ends.

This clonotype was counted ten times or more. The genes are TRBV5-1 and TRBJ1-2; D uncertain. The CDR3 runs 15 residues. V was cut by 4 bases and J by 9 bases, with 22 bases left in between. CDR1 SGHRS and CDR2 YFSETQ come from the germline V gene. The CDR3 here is CASSIGLVRRGSYTF. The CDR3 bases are TGCGCCAGCAGCATAGGACTGGTCCGGCGTGGTAGCTACACCTTC.

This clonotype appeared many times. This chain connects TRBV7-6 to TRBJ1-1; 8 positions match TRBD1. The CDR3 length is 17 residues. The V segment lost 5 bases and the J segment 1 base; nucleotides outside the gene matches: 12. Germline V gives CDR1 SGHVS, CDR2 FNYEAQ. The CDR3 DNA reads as TGTGCCAGCAGCACCGGACAGGGAAGAATGGGGAACACTGAAGCTTTCTTT. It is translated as CASSTGQGRMGNTEAFF.

Written as DNA, the CDR3 is TGTGCCAGCAGTTCCGGGGGGGGTGCAGATACGCAGTATTTT. It is translated as CASSSGGGADTQYF. V and J are TRBV12-3 or TRBV12-4 and TRBJ2-3; 8 bases are shared with TRBD2. The J segment lost 4 bases and the V segment lost 4 bases, leaving 4 bases of the junction unmatched. The CDR3 is 14 amino acids.

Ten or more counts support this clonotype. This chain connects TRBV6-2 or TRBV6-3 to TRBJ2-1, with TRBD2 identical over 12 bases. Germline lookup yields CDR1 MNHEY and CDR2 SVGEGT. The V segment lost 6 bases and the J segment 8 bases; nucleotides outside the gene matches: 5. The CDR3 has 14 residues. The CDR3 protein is CASRRLAGEDEQFF. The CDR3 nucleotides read TGTGCCAGCAGAAGACTAGCGGGAGAGGATGAGCAGTTCTTC.

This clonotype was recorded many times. CDR3 region: CASSVQGFDNSPLHF. The CDR3 DNA follows: TGCGCCAGCAGTGTACAGGGATTCGATAATTCACCCCTCCACTTT. The chain combines TRBV10-2 with TRBJ1-6; TRBD1 might be the D (6 bases). From germline, CDR1 is WSHSY and CDR2 SAAADI. V was clipped by 4 bases and J by 5 bases, with 12 bases between them. The length of the CDR3 is 15 residues.

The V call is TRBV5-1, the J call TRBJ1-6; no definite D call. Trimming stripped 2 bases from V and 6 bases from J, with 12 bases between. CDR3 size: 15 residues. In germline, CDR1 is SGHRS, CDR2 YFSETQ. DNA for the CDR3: TGCGCCAGCAGCTTAAATTCGGAAGCTAATTCACCCCTCCACTTT. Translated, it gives CASSLNSEANSPLHF. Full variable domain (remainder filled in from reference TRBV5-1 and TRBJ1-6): KAGVTQTPRYLIKTRGQQVTLSCSPISGHRSVSWYQQTPGQGLQFLFEYFSETQRNKGNFPGRFSGRQFSNSRSEMNVSTLELGDSALYLCASSLNSEANSPLHFGNGTRLTVT.

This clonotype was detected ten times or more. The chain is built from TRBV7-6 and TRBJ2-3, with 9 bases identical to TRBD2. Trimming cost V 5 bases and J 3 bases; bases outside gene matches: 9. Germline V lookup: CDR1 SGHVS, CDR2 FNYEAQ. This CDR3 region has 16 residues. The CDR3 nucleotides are TGTGCCAGCAGCGTTAATAGCGGGGGATGGACAGATACGCAGTATTTT. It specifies CASSVNSGGWTDTQYF. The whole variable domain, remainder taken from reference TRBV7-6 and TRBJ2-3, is GAGVSQSPRYKVTKRGQDVALRCDPISGHVSLYWYRQALGQGPEFLTYFNYEAQQDKSGLPNDRFSAERPEGSISTLTIQRTEQRDSAMYRCASSVNSGGWTDTQYFGPGTRLTVL.